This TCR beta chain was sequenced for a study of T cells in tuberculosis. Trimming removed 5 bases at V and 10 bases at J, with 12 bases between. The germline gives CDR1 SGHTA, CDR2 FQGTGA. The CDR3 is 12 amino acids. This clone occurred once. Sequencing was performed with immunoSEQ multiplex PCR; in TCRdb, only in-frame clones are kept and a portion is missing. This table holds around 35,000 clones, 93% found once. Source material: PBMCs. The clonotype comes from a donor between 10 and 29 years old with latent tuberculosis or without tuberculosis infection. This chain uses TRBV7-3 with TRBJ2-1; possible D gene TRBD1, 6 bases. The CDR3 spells CASSDPGAEQFF. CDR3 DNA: TGTGCCAGCAGCGATCCAGGGGCCGAGCAGTTCTTC.